Listed below are T cell receptor beta chains from one sample, sequenced in a study of Graves' ophthalmopathy and Graves' hyperthyroidism. TCRdb analysed the multiplex PCR reads with MiXCR anew, one entry per CDR3 protein. The sample consists of almost 750,000 distinct CDR3 sequences, roughly 41% of them appearing once. The sample consisted of peripheral blood. The receptors originated from an adult man with Graves' ophthalmopathy. Both conserved end residues are part of each CDR3. Fields, in order: D gene, clone size, V gene, J gene, CDR3 protein, CDR3 DNA. D genes are given only for firm matches. Some rows have no size entry. The others give once, few or many, or a class for an expanded clone.

D: NA
size: NA
V: TRBV6-5
J: TRBJ1-6
CDR3: CASSEMGSESPLHF
DNA: TGTGCCAGCAGTGAAATGGGATCGGAATCACCCCTCCACTTT

D: TRBD1
size: NA
V: TRBV9
J: TRBJ1-1
CDR3: CASSVPGQLRTEAFF
DNA: TGTGCCAGCAGCGTCCCGGGACAGCTGCGAACTGAAGCTTTCTTT

D: NA
size: few
V: TRBV7-3
J: TRBJ2-7
CDR3: CASSLNGPTTEQYF
DNA: TGTGCCAGCAGCCTAAATGGCCCTACAACCGAGCAGTACTTC

D: NA
size: many
V: TRBV24-1
J: TRBJ1-2
CDR3: CATRDGRGNNYGYTF
DNA: TGTGCCACCAGAGATGGACGGGGGAATAACTATGGCTACACCTTC

D: TRBD1
size: many
V: TRBV7-2
J: TRBJ1-4
CDR3: CASSPPRTGSEKLFF
DNA: TGTGCCAGCAGCCCTCCCCGGACAGGGAGTGAAAAACTGTTTTTT

D: TRBD1
size: NA
V: TRBV7-9
J: TRBJ1-4
CDR3: CASSPSGTGDENEKLFF
DNA: TGTGCCAGCAGCCCCTCCGGGACAGGGGACGAAAATGAAAAACTGTTTTTT

D: NA
size: many
V: TRBV20-1
J: TRBJ1-1
CDR3: CSARYWNTEAFF
DNA: TGCAGTGCTAGATACTGGAACACTGAAGCTTTCTTT

D: TRBD1
size: NA
V: TRBV19
J: TRBJ1-1
CDR3: CASSKRQGTLYTEAFF
DNA: TGTGCCAGTAGTAAAAGACAGGGGACCCTGTACACTGAAGCTTTCTTT

D: NA
size: NA
V: TRBV7-9
J: TRBJ1-2
CDR3: CASSTETTRSTGYTF
DNA: TGTGCCAGCAGCACAGAGACAACACGTAGCACCGGCTACACCTTC

D: TRBD1
size: once
V: TRBV19
J: TRBJ1-5
CDR3: CASWDRGDSNRPQHF
DNA: TGTGCCAGTTGGGACAGGGGCGATAGCAATCGGCCCCAGCATTTT

D: NA
size: NA
V: TRBV29-1
J: TRBJ1-4
CDR3: CSVVTDGVEKLFF
DNA: TGCAGCGTTGTCACGGATGGGGTCGAAAAACTGTTTTTT

D: NA
size: NA
V: TRBV11-1
J: TRBJ1-1
CDR3: CASSLAPDNTEAFF
DNA: TGTGCCAGCAGCTTAGCGCCGGACAACACTGAAGCTTTCTTT

D: TRBD1
size: many
V: TRBV12-3/TRBV12-4
J: TRBJ2-5
CDR3: CASSQAGTGQETQYF
DNA: TGTGCCAGCAGTCAGGCCGGGACAGGACAAGAGACCCAGTACTTC

D: NA
size: few
V: TRBV7-9
J: TRBJ2-2
CDR3: CASSRQTRSAGELFF
DNA: TGTGCCAGCAGCCGTCAGACCCGCTCCGCCGGGGAGCTGTTTTTT

D: TRBD2
size: NA
V: TRBV20-1
J: TRBJ2-7
CDR3: CSASQRSGTSGFGEQYF
DNA: TGCAGTGCTAGTCAACGCTCCGGGACTAGTGGTTTTGGGGAGCAGTACTTC

D: NA
size: few
V: TRBV19
J: TRBJ2-2
CDR3: CASNPHPLYTGELFF
DNA: TGTGCCAGTAATCCCCACCCCCTCTACACCGGGGAGCTGTTTTTT

D: NA
size: NA
V: TRBV10-2
J: TRBJ2-7
CDR3: CASSDNVRDSYEQYF
DNA: TGCGCCAGCAGTGACAACGTCAGGGACTCCTACGAGCAGTACTTC

D: NA
size: once
V: TRBV5-4
J: TRBJ2-7
CDR3: CASSPSGSRGYEQYF
DNA: TGTGCCAGCAGCCCGAGCGGGTCTCGAGGGTACGAGCAGTACTTC

D: TRBD1
size: NA
V: TRBV15
J: TRBJ2-5
CDR3: CATSRDRGRTGVF
DNA: TGTGCCACCAGCAGAGATAGGGGCAGGACAGGGGTCTTC

D: NA
size: many
V: TRBV7-9
J: TRBJ1-6
CDR3: CASSPPVSPLHF
DNA: TGTGCCAGCAGCCCCCCGGTTTCACCCCTCCACTTT

D: NA
size: many
V: TRBV29-1
J: TRBJ1-4
CDR3: CSVALGQSANEKLFF
DNA: TGCAGCGTTGCACTTGGACAGAGCGCTAATGAAAAACTGTTTTTT

D: NA
size: NA
V: TRBV25-1
J: TRBJ2-7
CDR3: CASSSASGYSYEQYF
DNA: TGTGCCAGCAGTTCGGCATCGGGCTACTCCTACGAGCAGTACTTC

D: NA
size: NA
V: TRBV15
J: TRBJ1-2
CDR3: CATSRGAASYGYTF
DNA: TGTGCCACCAGCAGAGGGGCCGCGAGCTATGGCTACACCTTC

D: NA
size: NA
V: TRBV12-3/TRBV12-4
J: TRBJ1-2
CDR3: CASSLVGQRYGYTF
DNA: TGTGCCAGCAGTTTGGTCGGGCAGCGATATGGCTACACCTTC

D: NA
size: NA
V: TRBV10-2
J: TRBJ1-5
CDR3: CASVALGQDQPQHF
DNA: TGCGCCAGCGTTGCCCTAGGGCAGGATCAGCCCCAGCATTTT

D: NA
size: NA
V: TRBV7-9
J: TRBJ1-3
CDR3: CASSLERAYGYTIYF
DNA: TGCGCCAGCAGCTTGGAGAGGGCGTATGGCTACACCATATATTTT

D: TRBD1
size: many
V: TRBV19
J: TRBJ1-1
CDR3: CASSRGQGAMAFF
DNA: TGTGCCAGTAGTAGGGGACAGGGGGCGATGGCTTTCTTT

D: TRBD1
size: many
V: TRBV29-1
J: TRBJ2-7
CDR3: CSVRTGGGYEQYF
DNA: TGCAGCGTACGGACAGGGGGTGGCTACGAGCAGTACTTC

D: NA
size: few
V: TRBV7-2
J: TRBJ1-2
CDR3: CASSLDIATGHGYTF
DNA: TGTGCCAGCAGCTTAGATATTGCGACAGGTCATGGCTACACCTTC

D: NA
size: many
V: TRBV14
J: TRBJ1-1
CDR3: CASSQEWRNTEAFF
DNA: TGTGCCAGCAGCCAAGAGTGGCGTAACACTGAAGCTTTCTTT

D: TRBD2
size: NA
V: TRBV19
J: TRBJ2-7
CDR3: CARASGTGGREQYF
DNA: TGTGCCAGAGCTAGCGGGACCGGCGGGCGCGAGCAGTACTTC

D: NA
size: NA
V: TRBV11-2
J: TRBJ1-2
CDR3: CASSHERIGGAYGYTF
DNA: TGCGCCAGCAGCCACGAAAGGATAGGGGGTGCCTATGGCTACACCTTC

D: TRBD1
size: NA
V: TRBV23-1
J: TRBJ1-1
CDR3: CASSKQGLFRNTEAFF
DNA: TGCGCCAGCAGTAAACAGGGGTTATTTAGGAACACTGAAGCTTTCTTT

D: NA
size: NA
V: TRBV7-9
J: TRBJ1-6
CDR3: CASSFGSSPLHF
DNA: TGTGCCAGCAGCTTCGGTTCTTCACCCCTCCACTTT

D: NA
size: NA
V: TRBV12-3/TRBV12-4
J: TRBJ2-7
CDR3: CASSSLPKNHYEQYF
DNA: TGTGCCAGCAGTTCCCTCCCAAAGAACCATTACGAGCAGTACTTC

D: TRBD2
size: many
V: TRBV7-3
J: TRBJ2-2
CDR3: CASRPAGGSGELFF
DNA: TGTGCCAGCCGCCCAGCGGGAGGATCCGGGGAGCTGTTTTTT

D: TRBD1
size: many
V: TRBV20-1
J: TRBJ1-2
CDR3: CSASGRGPHYGYTF
DNA: TGCAGTGCTAGCGGAAGGGGGCCGCACTATGGCTACACCTTC

D: NA
size: NA
V: TRBV15
J: TRBJ1-2
CDR3: CATSRVGYTF
DNA: TGTGCCACCAGCAGAGTTGGCTACACCTTC

D: TRBD1
size: many
V: TRBV25-1
J: TRBJ1-2
CDR3: CASSEGGTDLNYGYTF
DNA: TGTGCCAGCAGTGAAGGCGGGACAGACCTTAACTATGGCTACACCTTC

D: TRBD1
size: many
V: TRBV12-3/TRBV12-4
J: TRBJ1-2
CDR3: CASSRPGQSGYTF
DNA: TGTGCCAGCAGTCGTCCGGGACAGTCGGGCTACACCTTC

D: TRBD1
size: few
V: TRBV24-1
J: TRBJ1-5
CDR3: CATSDPGTGGTGNQPQHF
DNA: TGTGCCACCAGTGACCCAGGGACAGGGGGCACGGGCAATCAGCCCCAGCATTTT

D: TRBD1
size: many
V: TRBV7-6
J: TRBJ2-7
CDR3: CASSLGTGAYEQYF
DNA: TGTGCCAGCAGCTTAGGGACAGGTGCCTACGAGCAGTACTTC

D: NA
size: many
V: TRBV10-3
J: TRBJ1-2
CDR3: CAISEGSGDGYTF
DNA: TGTGCCATCAGTGAGGGGTCAGGGGATGGCTACACCTTC